This T cell receptor (beta chain) was recorded in a study of blood T cells in healthy people across ages. Findings of the study overall: Diversity estimates from one million T cells were considered underestimates.

Comment on this clonotype: Its antigen is as yet unknown.

The use of a sample-barcoded 5' primer and a J-beta primer mix characterized a second PCR of about 7 to 12 cycles. MiXCR, run by TCRdb on the 5' RACE reads, gives a single entry per CDR3 protein. The sample holds 350,000 to 450,000 distinct CDR3 sequences, approximately 51% seen once. The germline CDR1 and CDR2 sequences are SNHLY and FYNNEI. The CDR3 totals 15 residues. The V and J ends lost 6 bases and 11 bases, in that order; junction bases with no gene match: 13. Sequencing was performed on blood. The source is a man in his sixties in good health. The genes are TRBV2 and TRBJ2-5, with 12 bases lining up with TRBD2. The CDR3 DNA reads TGTGCCAGCAGGACCCAGACTAGCGGGGGCAATGAGCAGTACTTC. Protein product: CASRTQTSGGNEQYF. Based on the CDR3 plus reference TRBV2 and TRBJ2-5, the full variable domain is EPEVTQTPSHQVTQMGQEVILRCVPISNHLYFYWYRQILGQKVEFLVSFYNNEISEKSEIFDDQFSVERPDGSNFTLKIRSTKLEDSAMYFCASRTQTSGGNEQYFGPGTRLLVL.